This record covers a single TCR beta chain. This sample is part of a study of blood T cell repertoires in COVID-19. Study context: Samples of COVID-19 (acute and convalescent) were obtained from the United States, Italy and Spain. In each case, the material was cDNA or gDNA derived from T cells, B-cell-depleted T cells, or PBMCs.

The CDR3 contains 16 residues. In germline, CDR1 is SEHNR, CDR2 FQNEAQ (reference sequence). With V trimmed by 5 bases and J by 5 bases, 6 bases remained unmatched. Per the authors' pipeline: Nucleated cell number was recorded as an estimate derived from reference gene primer amplification. TCRdb's copy holds only in-frame clones and misses some; the assay was immunoSEQ multiplex PCR. That table supplies the V and J calls and clone size; D and trimming were determined from the DNA. This table holds about 170,000 clones, 85% to 90% found once. Followed longitudinally, the Seattle patients had been enrolled during active infection.

The chain recombines TRBV7-9 with TRBJ2-2, with 12 bases fitting TRBD2. This receptor was identified in a woman older than 75 with COVID-19, enrolled during active disease. The sample consisted of peripheral blood. The CDR3 protein is CASSPTSGRSTGELFF. The CDR3 DNA sequence: TGTGCCAGCAGCCCGACTAGCGGGAGAAGTACCGGGGAGCTGTTTTTT. The full variable domain, completed using reference TRBV7-9 and TRBJ2-2, is DTGVSQNPRHKITKRGQNVTFRCDPISEHNRLYWYRQTLGQGPEFLTYFQNEAQLEKSRLLSDRFSAERPKGSFSTLEIQRTEQGDSAMYLCASSPTSGRSTGELFFGEGSRLTVL.